These 20 T cell receptor beta chains share one sample of origin, sequenced in a study of T cells in Graves' hyperthyroidism and ophthalmopathy. Amplified TCR beta CDR3 regions derived from RNA transcripts. With the HTBI primer set, the TCR CDR3 went through a first round of RT-PCR. TCRdb re-called the multiplex PCR reads with MiXCR, one entry per CDR3 protein. Counted here are 540,000 or so distinct CDR3 sequences, approximately 14% occurring once; the ten biggest clones make up 7.3%. The sequencing input was blood. The receptor source for this set is a woman aged 25 to 39 with Graves' hyperthyroidism.

The gene calls are TRBV20-1 and TRBJ2-1, with TRBD2 identical over 11 bases. The V and J ends lost 0 bases and 0 bases, in that order; junction bases with no gene match: 4. CDR3 size: 17 residues. Looked up from germline, CDR1 is DFQATT and CDR2 is SNEGSKA (reference sequence). This chain's CDR3 is CSARDSSGRSSYNEQFF. DNA for the CDR3: TGCAGTGCTAGAGATTCTAGCGGGAGGAGCTCCTACAATGAGCAGTTCTTC.

This clonotype occurred once. V usage is TRBV7-8 and J usage is TRBJ1-1, with TRBD1 matching 10 bases. Trimming removed 1 base from V and 7 bases from J; junction bases left unmatched: 6. The CDR3 covers 15 residues. Germline V CDR1 and CDR2: SGHVS, FQNEAQ. CDR3 sequence reads: CASSLVGQGEVEAFF. The CDR3 DNA sequence: TGTGCCAGCAGCTTAGTCGGACAGGGGGAGGTTGAAGCTTTCTTT.

Many counts were recorded for this clonotype. This rearrangement joins TRBV28 to TRBJ2-7, with 7 bases fitting TRBD1. This CDR3 is built from 14 residues. Trimming took 6 bases from V and 5 from J; bases not matched to a gene: 10. Germline V gives CDR1 MDHEN, CDR2 SYDVKM. The CDR3 region is CASSQAGTEDEQYF. In DNA form, the CDR3 reads TGTGCCAGCAGCCAAGCCGGGACAGAGGACGAGCAGTACTTC.

This rearrangement joins TRBV7-2 to TRBJ2-3; TRBD2 matches at 15 bases. J was trimmed by 5 bases and V by 5 bases; bases with no gene match: 14. This CDR3 region has 19 residues. Germline-derived CDR1 and CDR2 are SGHTA and FQGNSA. As DNA, the CDR3 is TGTGCCAGCAGCATCCTGCGGACTAGCGGGGGGGATACCGGAGATACGCAGTATTTT. Translating it yields CASSILRTSGGDTGDTQYF.

The sample holds many counts of this clonotype. V and J are TRBV3-1 and TRBJ1-1; 9 positions agree with TRBD1. Germline CDR1 is LGHDT and CDR2 is YNNKEL (reference sequence). The V gene end was trimmed by 4 bases and the J gene end by 11 bases; junction bases not matched to a gene: 14. This CDR3 has 15 residues. This CDR3 is CASSPHGGTGQGAFF. The CDR3 coding sequence is TGTGCCAGCAGCCCCCACGGAGGGACAGGGCAGGGGGCTTTCTTT.

This clonotype was recorded many times. This sequence joins TRBV12-3 or TRBV12-4 and TRBJ2-7; D could derive from TRBD1 or TRBD2 (6 bases each). The CDR3 covers 14 residues. Trimming pared 2 bases from V and 3 bases from J, leaving 11 bases between. The CDR3 reads CASSLMRDNYEQYF. CDR3 DNA sequence: TGTGCCAGCAGTTTAATGCGGGACAACTACGAGCAGTACTTC.

The rearrangement joins TRBV20-1 to TRBJ2-1; 11 nucleotides agree with TRBD2. The CDR3 extends over 15 amino acids. J lost 5 bases, V lost 6 bases, and 9 bases had no gene match. The germline V gene encodes CDR1 DFQATT and CDR2 SNEGSKA (reference sequence). CDR3 coding DNA: TGCAGTGCCGCGTCCGGGACTAGCGGAAACAATGAGCAGTTCTTC. This translates into CSAASGTSGNNEQFF.

This clonotype was detected many times. V gene TRBV2 combines with J gene TRBJ1-2; 10 bases match TRBD1. The trim removed 9 bases at V and 2 bases at J, leaving 6 bases unmatched. Germline assignment: CDR1 SNHLY and CDR2 FYNNEI. The CDR3 covers 14 residues. The chain's CDR3 is CARALGQGNYGYTF. The CDR3 nucleotides are TGTGCCAGGGCACTGGGACAGGGGAACTATGGCTACACCTTC.

This clonotype has a count of ten or more. This chain joins TRBV29-1 and TRBJ1-2; D unclear. V was clipped by 3 bases and J by 5 bases, with 19 bases between them. Looked up from germline, CDR1 is SQVTM and CDR2 is ANQGSEA. The CDR3 runs to 15 residues. The CDR3 DNA reads TGCAGCGTTGATACCGGTGGGTTTCTCGAGTATGGCTACACCTTC. It specifies CSVDTGGFLEYGYTF.

This clonotype showed up many times. V is TRBV11-2 and J is TRBJ2-1; D gene ambiguous. The length of the CDR3 is 17 residues. Trimming removed 0 bases from V and 5 bases from J, with 17 bases in between. The germline V gene has CDR1 SGHAT and CDR2 FQNNGV. The CDR3 spells CASSLEGLFLRHNEQFF. The CDR3 DNA reads TGTGCCAGCAGCTTAGAGGGTCTATTTCTAAGACACAATGAGCAGTTCTTC.

In this sample, this clonotype turned up many times. The chain joins TRBV10-3 to TRBJ2-3, with D perhaps being TRBD1 or TRBD2 (5 bases each). The length of the CDR3 is 15 residues. V was cut by 0 bases and J by 0 bases, with 7 bases left in between. From germline, CDR1 is ENHRY and CDR2 SYGVKD. This chain's CDR3 is CAISESGVSTDTQYF. The DNA for the CDR3 is TGTGCCATCAGTGAGTCGGGGGTTAGCACAGATACGCAGTATTTT.

This clonotype occurred a few times. The chain recombines TRBV11-2 with TRBJ2-2; D not certain. The CDR3 contains 14 residues. Trimming cost V 2 bases and J 7 bases, with 11 bases left between them. The germline V gene has CDR1 SGHAT and CDR2 FQNNGV. The CDR3 sequence: CASSLRPLDGELFF. As DNA, the CDR3 is TGTGCCAGCAGCTTAAGACCCCTAGACGGGGAGCTGTTTTTT.

This clonotype was counted at least ten times. The rearrangement links TRBV27 to TRBJ2-2; tentatively, D is TRBD1 (5 bases). The CDR3 runs to 16 residues. Trimming took 4 bases from V and 2 from J, leaving 14 bases between them. Per the germline V gene, CDR1 is MNHEY and CDR2 is SMNVEV (reference sequence). The CDR3 DNA reads TGTGCCAGCAGTTGGCCCGGCAGGGTCAACACCGGGGAGCTGTTTTTT. This sequence encodes CASSWPGRVNTGELFF.

Ten or more counts support this clonotype. The J gene is TRBJ2-1, the V gene TRBV7-3; the match to TRBD2 covers 9 bases. Germline values: CDR1 SGHTA, CDR2 FQGTGA. The V and J ends lost 2 bases and 0 bases, in that order; junction bases with no gene match: 5. This CDR3 comprises 17 residues. The CDR3 nucleotides read TGTGCCAGCAGCTTAGGTCCGCGGGAGGGCTCCTACAATGAGCAGTTCTTC. It translates to CASSLGPREGSYNEQFF.

The chain links TRBV2 to TRBJ2-7; D tentatively reads TRBD1 or TRBD2 (5 bases each). Trimming left V 7 bases short and J 4 bases short, with 14 bases between. Germline V gene lookup returns CDR1 SNHLY and CDR2 FYNNEI. This CDR3 region has 13 residues. CDR3: CASMWAGSYEQYF. CDR3 nucleotide sequence: TGTGCCAGCATGTGGGCAGGGAGTTACGAGCAGTACTTC.

Only a few counts were recorded for this clonotype. The chain uses TRBV20-1 and TRBJ1-6; the D is unclear. With 3 bases removed from V and 6 bases from J, the gap between germline ends came to 9 bases. The CDR3 has 13 residues. Germline-derived CDR1 and CDR2 are DFQATT and SNEGSKA (reference sequence). The CDR3 spells CSARERVNSPLHF. The CDR3 nucleotides are TGCAGTGCTAGGGAAAGGGTTAATTCACCCCTCCACTTT.

This clonotype was counted at least ten times. The rearrangement links TRBV7-2 to TRBJ2-3; D gene ambiguous. V was shortened by 7 bases and J by 4 bases, with 9 bases between the two germline ends. The CDR3 loop spans 12 amino acids. Looked up from germline, CDR1 is SGHTA and CDR2 is FQGNSA. CDR3 DNA sequence: TGTGCCAGCACCCTAAGGGCAGATACGCAGTATTTT. Its protein product is CASTLRADTQYF.

This clonotype appeared many times. The chain has TRBV18 and TRBJ2-3; D not certain. CDR3 size: 15 residues. Trimming left V 3 bases short and J 0 bases short, with 10 bases between. In germline, CDR1 is KGHSH, CDR2 LQKENI. DNA for the CDR3: TGTGCCAGCTCACCTTCAACAGCTAGCACAGATACGCAGTATTTT. Protein sequence: CASSPSTASTDTQYF.

This clonotype was detected only a few times. This chain uses TRBV27 with TRBJ1-2; the D is unclear. CDR1 and CDR2 (germline): MNHEY, SMNVEV (reference sequence). The CDR3 consists of 15 residues. V gave up 7 bases and J gave up 2 bases, with 17 bases separating them. The CDR3 spells CASKEVGDLNYGYTF. The CDR3 region has the DNA TGTGCCAGCAAAGAGGTCGGGGATCTGAACTATGGCTACACCTTC.

This clonotype has more than one count but fewer than ten. The CDR3 sequence is CASSRDNEKLFF. CDR3 nucleotides: TGTGCCAGCAGTAGGGATAATGAAAAACTGTTTTTT. This rearrangement joins TRBV6-1 to TRBJ1-4, with unresolved D. V was shortened by 5 bases and J by 4 bases, with 5 bases between the two germline ends. This CDR3 has 12 amino acids. Germline CDR1 reads MNHNS; CDR2 reads SASEGT.